A single sample is the source of the 20 T cell receptor beta chains below, sequenced in a study of T cells after posttransplantation cyclophosphamide. Busulfan-fludarabine conditioning, marrow transplant, and cyclophosphamide on days +3 and +4 were administered. Profiled with immunoSEQ multiplex PCR; TCRdb holds only in-frame clones, not every one. Of about 5,000 clones in the sample, around 82% were seen once. The sequenced sample was PBMCs, obtained 86 days after allogeneic stem cell transplant with posttransplant cyclophosphamide. The receptor set was obtained from a male patient in his fifties who received an allogeneic stem cell transplant from an unrelated donor, was CMV-positive, and had acute GVHD only. Some T cells may trace back to the graft donor.

The chain carries TRBV10-3 and TRBJ1-1; TRBD1 aligns across 8 bases. The CDR3 is 16 amino acids. J lost 1 base, V lost 4 bases, and 8 bases had no gene match. Germline assignment: CDR1 ENHRY and CDR2 SYGVKD. In nucleotides, the CDR3 is TGTGCCATCAGTGGGCAGGGGGCGCAGAAGAACACTGAAGCTTTCTTT. This gives the protein CAISGQGAQKNTEAFF.

This chain joins TRBV7-9 and TRBJ2-1, with D tentatively TRBD1 (7 bases). Deletions cut 3 bases from V and 9 bases from J, with 21 bases between. Per the germline V gene, CDR1 is SEHNR and CDR2 is FQNEAQ (reference sequence). The CDR3 runs to 16 residues. The CDR3 coding sequence is TGTGCCAGCAGCTTCCCGGACAGGCCGCGGGGTGGTGAGCAGTTCTTC. This translates into CASSFPDRPRGGEQFF.

This clone has only one observation. The rearrangement joins TRBV30 to TRBJ1-5; tentative D call: TRBD1 (6 bases). V was shortened by 0 bases and J by 15 bases, with 24 bases between the two germline ends. The length of the CDR3 is 15 residues. Germline V gives CDR1 GTSNPN, CDR2 SVGIG (reference sequence). The CDR3 spells CAWSVQGPGPTMRHF. The CDR3 DNA is TGTGCCTGGAGTGTACAGGGACCCGGACCGACTATGAGGCATTTT.

This sequence joins TRBV4-1 and TRBJ2-1; no definite D call. Trimming stripped 1 base from V and 3 bases from J, with 7 bases between. The CDR3 spans 14 residues. Germline CDR1 is MGHRA and CDR2 is YSYEKL. Here the CDR3 reads CASSQGAFYNEQFF. DNA of the CDR3: TGCGCCAGCAGCCAAGGGGCTTTCTACAATGAGCAGTTCTTC.

The sample holds a few counts of this clone. This chain connects TRBV2 to TRBJ1-5; 8 bases match TRBD1. This CDR3 is 17 amino acids long. V gave up 4 bases and J gave up 3 bases; unmatched junction bases: 11. Germline values: CDR1 SNHLY, CDR2 FYNNEI. CDR3 region: CASSVDRGNRNNQPQHF. The CDR3 coding sequence is TGTGCCAGCAGTGTAGACAGGGGAAATAGAAACAATCAGCCCCAGCATTTT.

This chain uses TRBV28 with TRBJ1-2; 7 bases are shared with TRBD1. The germline V gene encodes CDR1 MDHEN and CDR2 SYDVKM. The CDR3 totals 15 residues. The V gene end was trimmed by 6 bases and the J gene end by 4 bases; junction bases not matched to a gene: 11. The chain's CDR3 is CASRRTKGGVYGYTF. CDR3 nucleotides: TGTGCCAGCAGGCGTACTAAAGGGGGCGTCTATGGCTACACCTTC.

This clone was seen a single time. The V call is TRBV5-4, the J call TRBJ1-1; possibly TRBD1 for D (5 bases). Germline CDR1 SGHNT, CDR2 YYREEE (reference sequence). The CDR3 covers 13 residues. V gave up 5 bases and J gave up 1 base, with 9 bases separating them. The CDR3 loop reads CASSFDRNTEAFF. The CDR3 coding sequence is TGTGCCAGCAGTTTCGACAGGAACACTGAAGCTTTCTTT.

This chain joins TRBV7-9 and TRBJ2-5; D might be TRBD2 (6 bases). The CDR3 has 14 amino acids. Per germline, CDR1 SEHNR and CDR2 FQNEAQ (reference sequence). Trimming removed 6 bases at V and 7 bases at J, with 18 bases between. The CDR3: CASSFTGPRGTQYF. The CDR3 nucleotides read TGTGCCAGCAGTTTTACCGGACCGCGGGGGACCCAGTACTTC.

This chain connects TRBV21-1 to TRBJ2-2; the table's D call, TRBD2, has no DNA check behind it. TRBV21-1 is classified as a pseudogene. The CDR3 sequence is 17 residues long. The CDR3 loop is CASSKRGKVTTTGELFF. The CDR3 coding sequence is TGTGCCAGCAGCAAACGCGGAAAGGTAACTACCACCGGGGAGCTGTTTTTT.

As to this clone: This likely traces to a read error, being one base from a far larger clone. The rearrangement joins TRBV14 to TRBJ2-7; no firm D call. Germline assignment: CDR1 SGHDN and CDR2 FVKESK. The CDR3 is 14 amino acids. Between the trimmed V and J ends, which lost 3 bases and 3 bases, there was a span of 12 bases. CDR3 amino acids: CASSHATESYEQYF. The CDR3 DNA follows: TGTGCCAGCAGCCACGCGACGGAGAGCTACGAGCAGTACTTC.

J is TRBJ2-1 and V is TRBV5-6; D gene ambiguous. The CDR3 is made up of 14 amino acids. Trimming left V 4 bases short and J 4 bases short, with 12 bases between. The V gene's germline CDR1 is SGHDT and CDR2 YYEEEE. Here the CDR3 reads CASSPLMEYNEQFF. CDR3 nucleotide sequence: TGTGCCAGCAGCCCGCTGATGGAGTACAATGAGCAGTTCTTC. The full variable domain, rest sourced from reference TRBV5-6 and TRBJ2-1, is DAGVTQSPTHLIKTRGQQVTLRCSPKSGHDTVSWYQQALGQGPQFIFQYYEEEERQRGNFPDRFSGHQFPNYSSELNVNALLLGDSALYLCASSPLMEYNEQFFGPGTRLTVL.

The V and J genes are TRBV2 and TRBJ2-5; D ambiguous. The germline gives CDR1 SNHLY, CDR2 FYNNEI. The CDR3 extends over 10 amino acids. V lost 5 bases and J 7 bases, leaving 5 bases between the germline ends. The CDR3 loop is CASSLWTQYF. CDR3 coding DNA: TGTGCCAGCAGTCTCTGGACCCAGTACTTC.

This chain joins TRBV5-1 and TRBJ2-3, with a tentative D call TRBD2 (5 bases). Germline V gene lookup returns CDR1 SGHRS and CDR2 YFSETQ. Trimming pared 0 bases from V and 4 bases from J, leaving 9 bases between. The CDR3 spans 14 residues. The CDR3 DNA reads TGCGCCAGCAGCTTGGCCGGGCGGGCAGATACGCAGTATTTT. Protein sequence: CASSLAGRADTQYF.

The chain couples TRBV27 to TRBJ1-1; D not resolved. Germline lookup yields CDR1 MNHEY and CDR2 SMNVEV (reference sequence). There are 14 residues in the CDR3. The V end lost 0 bases, the J end lost 4 bases, and 9 bases lay between the germline ends. CDR3 in amino acids: CASSLSAYGTEAFF. The CDR3 DNA follows: TGTGCCAGCAGTTTATCTGCGTATGGCACTGAAGCTTTCTTT.

This clone was seen only a few times. The rearrangement joins TRBV5-4 to TRBJ2-1; TRBD2 aligns across 11 bases. The CDR3 extends over 17 amino acids. J was trimmed by 4 bases and V by 2 bases; bases with no gene match: 8. CDR1 and CDR2 from the germline V gene are SGHNT and YYREEE (reference sequence). The CDR3 coding sequence is TGTGCCAGCAGCTTAGGGGGACTAGCGGCCACATACAATGAGCAGTTCTTC. This codes for CASSLGGLAATYNEQFF.

The chain combines TRBV6-1 with TRBJ2-3; D may be TRBD1 (6 bases). The CDR3 is 14 amino acids. Between the trimmed V and J ends, which lost 10 bases and 3 bases, there was a span of 17 bases. Germline V CDR1 and CDR2: MNHNS, SASEGT. In DNA, the CDR3 is TGTGCCACGCAGGGGCGACCATTGACAGATACGCAGTATTTT. Encoded protein: CATQGRPLTDTQYF.

The chain recombines TRBV10-3 with TRBJ1-2; the match to TRBD1 covers 8 bases. This CDR3 contains 14 residues. The germline V gene encodes CDR1 ENHRY and CDR2 SYGVKD. J lost 2 bases, V lost 6 bases, and 5 bases had no gene match. In DNA, the CDR3 is TGTGCCATCAGGAGGGGGGACAGGAACTATGGCTACACCTTC. Its translation: CAIRRGDRNYGYTF.

V and J are TRBV18 and TRBJ2-2; 12 bases line up with TRBD2. There are 17 residues in the CDR3. V shed 3 bases, J shed 2 bases, and the junction held 4 bases outside the gene matches. Germline V lookup: CDR1 KGHSH, CDR2 LQKENI. The CDR3: CASSPLAGGPNTGELFF. In DNA form, the CDR3 reads TGTGCCAGCTCACCGCTAGCGGGAGGGCCCAACACCGGGGAGCTGTTTTTT.

Comments on this clone: The junction and the germline gene differ at one end; a read error may be behind it. This sequence joins TRBV7-9 and TRBJ2-3; 10 bases map to TRBD2. CDR3 length: 17 amino acids. CDR1 is SEHNR and CDR2 is FQNEAQ in the germline V gene (reference sequence). This CDR3 reads CASSASRAGGRKDTHYF. The CDR3 DNA sequence: TGTGCCAGCAGCGCGTCGCGAGCGGGAGGGCGGAAAGATACGCATTATTTT.

This rearrangement joins TRBV11-1 to TRBJ2-2; D is perhaps TRBD1 (5 bases). V gave up 0 bases and J gave up 8 bases, with 10 bases separating them. CDR3 size: 14 residues. The germline CDR1 and CDR2 sequences are SGHAT and FQDESV (reference sequence). The CDR3 region has the DNA TGTGCCAGCAGCTTAGCGCCAGGGCTGGGGGAGCTGTTTTTT. It codes for CASSLAPGLGELFF. Complete variable domain (other parts from reference TRBV11-1 and TRBJ2-2): EAEVAQSPRYKITEKSQAVAFWCDPISGHATLYWYRQILGQGPELLVQFQDESVVDDSQLPKDRFSAERLKGVDSTLKIQPAELGDSAMYLCASSLAPGLGELFFGEGSRLTVL.